These 22 T cell receptor beta chains originate from one sample sequenced in a study of blood T cell repertoires in COVID-19. Some clones are missing from TCRdb's copy, which holds only in-frame ones; the method was immunoSEQ multiplex PCR. Of 27,000 or so clones detected, less than 90% appear once; the ten largest clones hold around 4.9%. The source material was peripheral blood. The source of these receptors is a man between 65 and 85 years old with active COVID-19.

The rearrangement uses TRBV7-2 and TRBJ1-2; no clear D. CDR1 and CDR2 from the germline V gene are SGHTA and FQGNSA. The V end was cut by 3 bases, the J end by 1 base, with 6 bases between. This CDR3 has 13 amino acids. The CDR3 loop reads CASSLAVNYGYTF. In DNA, the CDR3 is TGTGCCAGCAGCTTGGCCGTTAACTATGGCTACACCTTC.

A single count supports this clone. The chain combines TRBV5-1 with TRBJ2-3; possibly TRBD2 for D (5 bases). Germline values: CDR1 SGHRS, CDR2 YFSETQ. Trimming removed 5 bases at V and 0 bases at J, with 13 bases between. CDR3 length equals 15 residues. CDR3 in DNA: TGCGCCAGCAGGAACGAGGGTCAGAGCACAGATACGCAGTATTTT. It codes for CASRNEGQSTDTQYF.

The chain links TRBV9 to TRBJ2-2, with TRBD2 matching over 7 bases. In germline, CDR1 is SGDLS, CDR2 YYNGEE. There are 15 residues in the CDR3. V shed 0 bases, J shed 7 bases, and the junction held 6 bases outside the gene matches. CDR3: CASSVAPAGNGELFF. The CDR3 DNA is TGTGCCAGCAGCGTAGCCCCAGCGGGGAACGGGGAGCTGTTTTTT. Together with reference TRBV9 and TRBJ2-2, the CDR3 gives the full variable domain: DSGVTQTPKHLITATGQRVTLRCSPRSGDLSVYWYQQSLDQGLQFLIQYYNGEERAKGNILERFSAQQFPDLHSELNLSSLELGDSALYFCASSVAPAGNGELFFGEGSRLTVL.

In this sample, this clone turned up a few times. The V call is TRBV7-9, the J call TRBJ2-7, with 7 bases matching TRBD1. The CDR3 is made up of 14 amino acids. In germline, CDR1 is SEHNR, CDR2 FQNEAQ (reference sequence). J was trimmed by 7 bases and V by 4 bases; bases with no gene match: 10. The CDR3 sequence is CASSSRTGGREQYF. DNA of the CDR3: TGTGCCAGCAGCTCGAGGACAGGTGGCAGAGAGCAGTACTTC.

This clone was seen a handful of times. The rearrangement links TRBV9 to TRBJ1-3, with D perhaps matching TRBD1 (5 bases). The V gene's germline CDR1 is SGDLS and CDR2 YYNGEE. V was cut by 4 bases and J by 7 bases, with 9 bases left in between. This CDR3 is 12 amino acids long. The DNA for the CDR3 is TGTGCCAGCAGCCCCCGGGGGAACACCATATATTTT. Amino acids: CASSPRGNTIYF.

This chain links TRBV7-2 with TRBJ2-2; D may be TRBD1 (6 bases). With 8 bases removed from V and 0 bases from J, the gap between germline ends came to 25 bases. Germline CDR1 SGHTA, CDR2 FQGNSA. The length of the CDR3 is 19 residues. The CDR3 loop is CASHSRTDSVFANTGELFF. In nucleotides, the CDR3 is TGTGCCAGCCACTCACGGACAGATTCCGTTTTTGCGAACACCGGGGAGCTGTTTTTT.

V is TRBV19 and J is TRBJ2-5; 8 bases match TRBD2. CDR3 length: 15 residues. Losses at the gene ends were 1 base for V and 5 bases for J; bases not matched to a gene: 6. Germline-derived CDR1 and CDR2 are LNHDA and SQIVND (reference sequence). CDR3 DNA sequence: TGTGCCAGTAGTATAGTCGGGGGGGCCCCGGAGACCCAGTACTTC. Its translation is CASSIVGGAPETQYF.

This chain links TRBV28 with TRBJ1-1, with a weak D call TRBD1 (5 bases). The germline gives CDR1 MDHEN, CDR2 SYDVKM. The CDR3 runs to 13 residues. Trimming cost V 9 bases and J 3 bases, with 14 bases left between them. Here the CDR3 reads CASAWTGDTEAFF. The CDR3 nucleotides read TGTGCCAGTGCCTGGACGGGGGACACTGAAGCTTTCTTT.

V usage is TRBV30 and J usage is TRBJ2-7; D perhaps matches TRBD1 (7 bases). The V and J ends lost 4 bases and 1 base respectively, with 14 bases between them. The germline V gene has CDR1 GTSNPN and CDR2 SVGIG (reference sequence). The length of the CDR3 is 14 residues. The chain's CDR3 is CAWNAGGTSYEQYF. Here the CDR3 DNA reads TGTGCCTGGAACGCAGGGGGGACTTCCTACGAGCAGTACTTC.

The rearrangement uses TRBV7-3 and TRBJ2-1; TRBD2 matches 9 bases. This CDR3 comprises 16 residues. Germline loops: CDR1 SGHTA, CDR2 FQGTGA. V dropped 2 bases and J dropped 5; count of bases not matched to a gene: 7. In nucleotides, the CDR3 is TGTGCCAGCAGCTTATGGGCTAGCGGGGCAAACAATGAGCAGTTCTTC. It yields the protein CASSLWASGANNEQFF.

This clone has just one count. The rearrangement joins TRBV13 to TRBJ2-7; 8 nucleotides line up with TRBD1. The CDR3 consists of 17 residues. V gave up 2 bases and J gave up 4 bases; unmatched junction bases: 13. CDR1 and CDR2 (germline): PRHDT, FYEKMQ (reference sequence). As DNA, the CDR3 is TGTGCCAGCAGCTTAAGGTTAGGGCGGACAGGGATGTACGAGCAGTACTTC. Protein sequence: CASSLRLGRTGMYEQYF.

The chain employs TRBV2 and TRBJ1-6; D gene uncertain. The CDR3 is 16 residues long. Trimming pared 6 bases from V and 7 bases from J, leaving 19 bases between. CDR1 and CDR2 (germline): SNHLY, FYNNEI. CDR3 protein: CASREWTGEWNSPLHF. CDR3 DNA sequence: TGTGCCAGCAGGGAATGGACCGGGGAATGGAATTCACCCCTCCACTTT.

This chain joins TRBV7-3 and TRBJ2-2; TRBD2 is a possible D gene (5 bases). The CDR3 is 14 residues long. Trimming stripped 6 bases from V and 2 bases from J, with 10 bases between. CDR1 and CDR2 from the germline V gene are SGHTA and FQGTGA. CDR3 coding DNA: TGTGCCAGCAGTCCCCCGGGAAACACCGGGGAGCTGTTTTTT. It codes for CASSPPGNTGELFF.

This chain uses TRBV4-1 with TRBJ2-7; D remains unclear. The CDR3 runs 14 residues. The V and J ends lost 5 bases and 3 bases respectively, with 14 bases between them. Germline CDR1 reads MGHRA; CDR2 reads YSYEKL. This CDR3 reads CASSFQVPGYEQYF. CDR3 nucleotides: TGCGCCAGCAGCTTCCAAGTTCCCGGCTACGAGCAGTACTTC.

The V gene is TRBV7-3, the J gene TRBJ2-5; TRBD1 matches 8 bases. Germline V gives CDR1 SGHTA, CDR2 FQGTGA. CDR3 length equals 13 residues. Trimming removed 3 bases from V and 4 bases from J; junction bases left unmatched: 1. As DNA, the CDR3 is TGTGCCAGCAGCTTGGGACAGGCAGAGACCCAGTACTTC. Translated, it gives CASSLGQAETQYF.

This chain links TRBV28 with TRBJ1-4; 8 nucleotides agree with TRBD1. Germline-derived CDR1 and CDR2 are MDHEN and SYDVKM. V shed 5 bases and J 8 bases; nucleotides not matched to a gene: 10. The CDR3 is 15 residues long. In nucleotides, the CDR3 is TGTGCCAGCAGTCCCCCCGAGACAGGGGCAGAAAAACTGTTTTTT. This codes for CASSPPETGAEKLFF.

The sample holds a few counts of this clone. The V gene is TRBV25-1, the J gene TRBJ2-3; D call uncertain. CDR1 MGHDK and CDR2 SYGVNS come from the germline V gene. This CDR3 region has 14 residues. V lost 5 bases and J lost 0, with 9 bases in between. The CDR3 coding sequence is TGTGCCAGCAGTTACTCCCGGAGCACAGATACGCAGTATTTT. Translation gives CASSYSRSTDTQYF. Variable domain in full (rest from reference TRBV25-1 and TRBJ2-3): EADIYQTPRYLVIGTGKKITLECSQTMGHDKMYWYQQDPGMELHLIHYSYGVNSTEKGDLSSESTVSRIRTEHFPLTLESARPSHTSQYLCASSYSRSTDTQYFGPGTRLTVL.

The CDR3 DNA is TGTGCCAGCAGCTTCGGACAGGGCCACGAGCAGTACTTC. Its protein product is CASSFGQGHEQYF. J is TRBJ2-7 and V is TRBV7-3, with 8 bases matching TRBD1. Germline loops: CDR1 SGHTA, CDR2 FQGTGA. After removal of 3 bases from V and 5 bases from J, the junction contained 3 bases not matched to a gene. The CDR3 totals 13 residues.

This clone was picked up one time. The chain uses TRBV28 and TRBJ1-4, with D perhaps TRBD1 (5 bases). CDR3 length: 16 amino acids. V dropped 3 bases and J dropped 1 base, with 12 bases sitting between them. Germline V CDR1 and CDR2: MDHEN, SYDVKM. The CDR3 protein is CASSFPLGGTNEKLFF. The CDR3, as DNA: TGTGCCAGCAGTTTCCCCTTGGGGGGAACTAATGAAAAACTGTTTTTT.

This chain connects TRBV9 to TRBJ2-3; TRBD2 matches 8 bases. The CDR3 is 15 amino acids. The V gene end was trimmed by 2 bases and the J gene end by 2 bases; junction bases not matched to a gene: 4. Germline CDR1 SGDLS, CDR2 YYNGEE. The CDR3 here is CASSVSGGLTDTQYF. Written as DNA, the CDR3 is TGTGCCAGCAGCGTCAGCGGGGGTCTCACAGATACGCAGTATTTT.

The V gene is TRBV4-3, the J gene TRBJ1-2; D possibly corresponds to TRBD1 (6 bases). Deletions cut 0 bases from V and 5 bases from J, with 16 bases between. CDR3 length: 16 residues. CDR1 is LGHNA, CDR2 YSLEER, per germline. CDR3 in DNA: TGCGCCAGCAGCCAAGATTGGACAGATCGTCTTTATGGCTACACCTTC. Its translation: CASSQDWTDRLYGYTF.

This clone was seen only once. The chain couples TRBV5-1 to TRBJ2-7; TRBD1 is a possible D gene (7 bases). This CDR3 has 15 amino acids. Per germline, CDR1 SGHRS and CDR2 YFSETQ. V lost 2 bases, J lost 1 base, and 13 bases lay in between. The CDR3 coding sequence is TGCGCCAGCAGCTTAGGCGGGACAGCTTCCTACGAGCAGTACTTC. Residues: CASSLGGTASYEQYF.